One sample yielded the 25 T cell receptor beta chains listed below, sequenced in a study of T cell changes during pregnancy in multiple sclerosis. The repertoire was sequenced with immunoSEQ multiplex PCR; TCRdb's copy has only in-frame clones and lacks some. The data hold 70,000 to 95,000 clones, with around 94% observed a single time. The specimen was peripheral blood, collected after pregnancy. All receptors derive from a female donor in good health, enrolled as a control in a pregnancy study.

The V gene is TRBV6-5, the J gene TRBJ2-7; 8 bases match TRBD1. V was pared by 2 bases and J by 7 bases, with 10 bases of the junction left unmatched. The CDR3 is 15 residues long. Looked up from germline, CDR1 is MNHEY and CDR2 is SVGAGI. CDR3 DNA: TGTGCCAGCAGTTACCGACAGGGGCCCCGGGGGGAGCAGTACTTC. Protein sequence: CASSYRQGPRGEQYF.

CDR3 region: CASSPQGQGASYNEQFF. The DNA for the CDR3 is TGCGCCAGCAGCCCGCAGGGACAGGGGGCTTCCTACAATGAGCAGTTCTTC. The rearrangement uses TRBV4-1 and TRBJ2-1; 12 bases agree with TRBD1. Germline values: CDR1 MGHRA, CDR2 YSYEKL. CDR3 length: 17 amino acids. Losses at the gene ends were 4 bases for V and 1 base for J; bases not matched to a gene: 5.

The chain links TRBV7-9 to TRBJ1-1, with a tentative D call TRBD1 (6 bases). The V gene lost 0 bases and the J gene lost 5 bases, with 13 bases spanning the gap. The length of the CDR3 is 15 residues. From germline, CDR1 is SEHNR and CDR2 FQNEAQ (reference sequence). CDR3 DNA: TGTGCCAGCAGCTTAGCTCCGGACAGCCCGACTGAAGCTTTCTTT. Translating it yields CASSLAPDSPTEAFF.

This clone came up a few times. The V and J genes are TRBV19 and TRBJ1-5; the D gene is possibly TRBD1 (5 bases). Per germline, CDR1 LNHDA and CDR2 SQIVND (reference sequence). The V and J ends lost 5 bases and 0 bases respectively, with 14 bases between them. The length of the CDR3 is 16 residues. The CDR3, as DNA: TGTGCCAGTAGTTTCCGACAGTGGTATAGCAATCAGCCCCAGCATTTT. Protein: CASSFRQWYSNQPQHF.

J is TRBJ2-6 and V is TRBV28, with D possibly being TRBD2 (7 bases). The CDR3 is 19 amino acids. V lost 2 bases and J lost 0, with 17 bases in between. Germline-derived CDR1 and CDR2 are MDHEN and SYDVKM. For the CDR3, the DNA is TGTGCCAGCAGTTTAAATCGCGGGGGCCTTAGCTCTGGGGCCAACGTCCTGACTTTC. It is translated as CASSLNRGGLSSGANVLTF.

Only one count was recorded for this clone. In nucleotides, the CDR3 is TGTGCCAGCAGCTATCCGGGACTAGCGGGCGACTCCTACGAGCAGTACTTC. The encoded protein is CASSYPGLAGDSYEQYF. This chain joins TRBV5-4 and TRBJ2-7; 12 bases map to TRBD2. Germline loops: CDR1 SGHNT, CDR2 YYREEE (reference sequence). This CDR3 region has 17 residues. Trimming took 3 bases from V and 0 from J; bases not matched to a gene: 7.

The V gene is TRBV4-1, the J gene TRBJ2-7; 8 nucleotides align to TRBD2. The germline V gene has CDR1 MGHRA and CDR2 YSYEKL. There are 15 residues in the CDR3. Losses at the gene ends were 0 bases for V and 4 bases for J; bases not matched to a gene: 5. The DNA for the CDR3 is TGCGCCAGCAGCCAAGACACGGGAGGGAGTTACGAGCAGTACTTC. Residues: CASSQDTGGSYEQYF.

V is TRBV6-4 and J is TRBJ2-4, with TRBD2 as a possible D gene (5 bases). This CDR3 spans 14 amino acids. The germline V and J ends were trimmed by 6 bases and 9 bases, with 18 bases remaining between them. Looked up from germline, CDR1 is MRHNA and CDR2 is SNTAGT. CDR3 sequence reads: CASSAHGEEGIQYF. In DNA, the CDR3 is TGTGCCAGCAGCGCTCATGGGGAAGAGGGCATTCAGTACTTC.

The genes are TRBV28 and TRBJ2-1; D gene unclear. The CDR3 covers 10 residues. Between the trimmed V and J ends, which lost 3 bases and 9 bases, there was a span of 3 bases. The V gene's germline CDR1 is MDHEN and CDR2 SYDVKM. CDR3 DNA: TGTGCCAGCAGTTTTATTGAGCAGTTCTTC. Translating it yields CASSFIEQFF.

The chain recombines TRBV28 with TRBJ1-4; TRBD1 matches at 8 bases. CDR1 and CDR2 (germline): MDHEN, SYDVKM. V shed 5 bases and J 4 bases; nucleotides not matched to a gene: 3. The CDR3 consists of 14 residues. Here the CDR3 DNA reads TGTGCCAGCAGTGACAGGGGCCTTAATGAAAAACTGTTTTTT. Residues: CASSDRGLNEKLFF.

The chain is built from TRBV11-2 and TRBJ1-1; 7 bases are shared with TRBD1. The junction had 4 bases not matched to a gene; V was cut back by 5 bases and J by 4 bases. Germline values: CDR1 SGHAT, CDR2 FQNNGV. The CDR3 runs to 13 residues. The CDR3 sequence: CASSPTGVTEAFF. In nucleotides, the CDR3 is TGTGCCAGCAGCCCCACAGGGGTCACTGAAGCTTTCTTT.

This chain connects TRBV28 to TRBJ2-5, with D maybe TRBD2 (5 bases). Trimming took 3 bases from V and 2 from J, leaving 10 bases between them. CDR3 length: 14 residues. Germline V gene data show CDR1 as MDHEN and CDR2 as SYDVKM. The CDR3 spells CASSFASSQETQYF. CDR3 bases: TGTGCCAGCAGTTTCGCTAGCTCGCAAGAGACCCAGTACTTC.

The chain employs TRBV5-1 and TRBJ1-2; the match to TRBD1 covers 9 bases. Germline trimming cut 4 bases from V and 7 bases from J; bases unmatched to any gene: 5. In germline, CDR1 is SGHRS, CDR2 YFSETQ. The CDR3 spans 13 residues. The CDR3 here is CASSPGQGSGYTF. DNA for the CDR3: TGCGCCAGCAGCCCGGGACAGGGAAGTGGCTACACCTTC.

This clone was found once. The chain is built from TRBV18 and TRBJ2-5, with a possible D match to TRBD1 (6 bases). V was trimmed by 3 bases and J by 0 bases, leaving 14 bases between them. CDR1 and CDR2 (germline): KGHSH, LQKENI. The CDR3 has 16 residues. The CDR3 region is CASSPLAQGYQETQYF. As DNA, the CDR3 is TGTGCCAGCTCACCCTTGGCGCAGGGGTACCAAGAGACCCAGTACTTC.

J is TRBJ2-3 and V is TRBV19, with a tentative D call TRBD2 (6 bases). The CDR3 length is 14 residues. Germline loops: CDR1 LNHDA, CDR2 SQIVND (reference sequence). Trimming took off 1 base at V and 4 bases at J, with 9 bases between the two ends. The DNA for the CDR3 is TGTGCCAGTAGTATAGGGGGGGTCGCAGATACGCAGTATTTT. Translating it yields CASSIGGVADTQYF. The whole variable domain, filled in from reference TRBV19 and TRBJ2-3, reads DGGITQSPKYLFRKEGQNVTLSCEQNLNHDAMYWYRQDPGQGLRLIYYSQIVNDFQKGDIAEGYSVSREKKESFPLTVTSAQKNPTAFYLCASSIGGVADTQYFGPGTRLTVL.

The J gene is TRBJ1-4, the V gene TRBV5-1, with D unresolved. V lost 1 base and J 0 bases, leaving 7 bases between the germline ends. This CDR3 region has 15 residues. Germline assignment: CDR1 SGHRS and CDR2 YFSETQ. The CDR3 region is CASSLLPSTNEKLFF. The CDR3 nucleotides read TGCGCCAGCAGCTTGCTTCCTTCAACTAATGAAAAACTGTTTTTT.

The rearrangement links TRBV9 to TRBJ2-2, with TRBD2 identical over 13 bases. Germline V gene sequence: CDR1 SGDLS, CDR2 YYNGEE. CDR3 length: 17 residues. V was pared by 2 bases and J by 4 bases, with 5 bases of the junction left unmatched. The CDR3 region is CASSVTSGRSGTGELFF. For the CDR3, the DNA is TGTGCCAGCAGCGTGACTAGCGGGAGGTCGGGCACCGGGGAGCTGTTTTTT.

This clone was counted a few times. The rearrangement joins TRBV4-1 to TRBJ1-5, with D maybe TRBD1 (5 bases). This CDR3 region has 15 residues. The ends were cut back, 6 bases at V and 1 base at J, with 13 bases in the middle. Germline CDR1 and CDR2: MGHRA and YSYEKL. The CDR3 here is CASRWTWKSNQPQHF. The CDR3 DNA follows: TGCGCCAGCAGGTGGACATGGAAGAGCAATCAGCCCCAGCATTTT.

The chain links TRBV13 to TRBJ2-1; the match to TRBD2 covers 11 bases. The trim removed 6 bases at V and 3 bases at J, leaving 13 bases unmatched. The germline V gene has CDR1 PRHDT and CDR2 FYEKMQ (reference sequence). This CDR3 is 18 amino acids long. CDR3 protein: CASSPGGTSGSIYNEQFF. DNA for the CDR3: TGTGCCAGCAGTCCGGGGGGTACTAGCGGGAGTATCTACAATGAGCAGTTCTTC.

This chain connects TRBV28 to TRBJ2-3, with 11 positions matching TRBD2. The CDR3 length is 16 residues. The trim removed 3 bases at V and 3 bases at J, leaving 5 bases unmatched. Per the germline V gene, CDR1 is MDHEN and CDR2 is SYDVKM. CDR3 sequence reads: CASSFMGLAATDTQYF. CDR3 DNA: TGTGCCAGCAGTTTTATGGGACTAGCGGCTACAGATACGCAGTATTTT.

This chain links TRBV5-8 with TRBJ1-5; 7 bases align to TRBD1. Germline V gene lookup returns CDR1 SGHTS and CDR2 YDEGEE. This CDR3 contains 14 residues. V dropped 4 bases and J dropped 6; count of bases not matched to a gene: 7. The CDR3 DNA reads TGTGCCAGCAGCCCAGGGGGGTTCGGTCAGCCCCAGCATTTT. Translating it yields CASSPGGFGQPQHF.

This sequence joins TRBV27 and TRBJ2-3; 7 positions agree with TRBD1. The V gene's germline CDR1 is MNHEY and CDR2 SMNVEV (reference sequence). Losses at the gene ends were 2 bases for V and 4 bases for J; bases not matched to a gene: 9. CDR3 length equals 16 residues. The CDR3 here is CASSLRQGYLADTQYF. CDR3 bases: TGTGCCAGCAGTTTACGACAGGGTTATCTAGCAGATACGCAGTATTTT.

For the CDR3, the DNA is TGCGCCAGCAGCTTACAGGGATACAATGAGCAGTTCTTC. As protein: CASSLQGYNEQFF. The V call is TRBV5-1, the J call TRBJ2-1; a weak D match, TRBD1 (6 bases). The CDR3 has 13 residues. Germline V lookup: CDR1 SGHRS, CDR2 YFSETQ. V lost 2 bases to trimming and J lost 4 bases, with 7 bases between them. Full variable domain (outside the CDR3, taken from reference TRBV5-1 and TRBJ2-1): KAGVTQTPRYLIKTRGQQVTLSCSPISGHRSVSWYQQTPGQGLQFLFEYFSETQRNKGNFPGRFSGRQFSNSRSEMNVSTLELGDSALYLCASSLQGYNEQFFGPGTRLTVL.

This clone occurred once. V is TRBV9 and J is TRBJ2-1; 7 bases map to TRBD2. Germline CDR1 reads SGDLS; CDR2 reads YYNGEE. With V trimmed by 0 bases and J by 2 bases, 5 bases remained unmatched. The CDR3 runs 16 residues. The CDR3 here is CASSVAAGEAYNEQFF. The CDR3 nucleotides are TGTGCCAGCAGCGTAGCTGCGGGAGAGGCCTACAATGAGCAGTTCTTC.

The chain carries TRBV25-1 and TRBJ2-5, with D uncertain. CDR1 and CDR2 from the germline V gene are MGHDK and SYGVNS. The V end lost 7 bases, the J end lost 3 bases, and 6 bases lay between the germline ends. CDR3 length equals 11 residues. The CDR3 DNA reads TGTGCCAGCACCCGTAAAGAGACCCAGTACTTC. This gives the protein CASTRKETQYF.